This TCR beta chain was recovered during a study of blood T cell repertoires in COVID-19. Looking at the study overall: Some COVID-19 samples were acute and others convalescent; all came from the United States, Italy and Spain.

Only in-frame clones appear in the TCRdb table, and some are missing; sequencing was by immunoSEQ multiplex PCR. The table has tens of thousands of clones, approximately 88% seen once; the top ten hold approximately 9.5%. This clone was counted between two and nine times. Between the trimmed V and J ends, which lost 0 bases and 10 bases, there was a span of 19 bases. The CDR3 sequence is 17 residues long. Germline-derived CDR1 and CDR2 are SNHLY and FYNNEI. The sequenced sample was peripheral blood. This chain uses TRBV2 with TRBJ1-6, with TRBD1 as a possible D gene (5 bases). The clonotype originates from a human donor with active COVID-19. The donor label of this sample is uncertain. DNA of the CDR3: TGTGCCAGCAGTGAAGCGCTTTCTGGGGGGAAGACGTCACCCCTCCACTTT. Amino acids: CASSEALSGGKTSPLHF.